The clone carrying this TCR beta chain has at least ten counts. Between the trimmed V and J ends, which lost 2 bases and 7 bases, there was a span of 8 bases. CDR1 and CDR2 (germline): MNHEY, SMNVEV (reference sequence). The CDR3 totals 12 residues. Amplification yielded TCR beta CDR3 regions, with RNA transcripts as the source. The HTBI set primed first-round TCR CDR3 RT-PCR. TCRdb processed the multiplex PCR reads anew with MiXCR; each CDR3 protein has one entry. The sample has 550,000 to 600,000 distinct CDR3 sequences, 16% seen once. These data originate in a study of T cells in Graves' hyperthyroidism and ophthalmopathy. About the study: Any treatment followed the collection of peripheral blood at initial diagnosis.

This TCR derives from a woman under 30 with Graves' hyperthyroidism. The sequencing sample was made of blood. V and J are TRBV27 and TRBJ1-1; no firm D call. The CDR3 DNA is TGTGCCAGCAGTTTAATGTTCGGTGAAGCTTTCTTT. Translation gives CASSLMFGEAFF.